This T cell receptor (beta chain) was sequenced for a study of beta chain features in type 1 diabetes. Study results and caveats: A possible short-template PCR bias applies equally to patients and controls. VDJ junctions from type 1 diabetes patients carried fewer insertions and larger deletions. In the patient group, naive, central memory and Treg TCRB repertoires seemed more alike than in the healthy donor group.

Trimming pared 6 bases from V and 3 bases from J, leaving 12 bases between. The germline V gene encodes CDR1 GTSNPN and CDR2 SVGIG (reference sequence). The CDR3 sequence is 13 residues long. This clone was detected only a few times. Its antigen is undetermined. Every isolated RNA sample was fully reverse transcribed, so sequencing captured expressed TCRB transcripts. This table comes from immunoSEQ multiplex PCR, and its TCRdb copy is limited to in-frame clones, with some not included. Of around 250,000 clones in the sample, 25% to 35% were seen once. The chain recombines TRBV30 with TRBJ1-5; tentatively, D is TRBD1 (6 bases). The clonotype was recovered from a man aged 25 to 45 in good health. Source material: central memory CD4+ T cells from blood. The CDR3 DNA is TGTGCCTGTACCACAGGGAACAATCAGCCCCAGCATTTT. The encoded protein is CACTTGNNQPQHF.